This TCR beta chain was sequenced during a study of cytomegalovirus exposure and HLA in healthy donors. Notes on the study in general: CMV antigen specificity was confirmed in vitro for a few CMV-associated chains.

This clone was seen a few times. What it binds is not known. Assay used: immunoSEQ multiplex PCR; TCRdb lists only in-frame clones, some missing. The sample shows 47,000 or so clones, about 91% of them seen only once. Among the 120 subjects of the validation cohort, separate from the approximately 700-subject first cohort, were the donors. Sequenced material: PBMCs. The receptor was isolated from a man aged 18 to 35 in good health and CMV-seronegative.

CDR3: CASRWGSSGGDKQFF. In nucleotides, the CDR3 is TGTGCCAGTAGATGGGGATCTAGCGGGGGGGACAAGCAGTTCTTC. The chain uses TRBV19 and TRBJ2-1; 12 nucleotides align to TRBD2. The germline V gene encodes CDR1 LNHDA and CDR2 SQIVND (reference sequence). This CDR3 has 15 amino acids. V dropped 6 bases and J dropped 11; count of bases not matched to a gene: 11.